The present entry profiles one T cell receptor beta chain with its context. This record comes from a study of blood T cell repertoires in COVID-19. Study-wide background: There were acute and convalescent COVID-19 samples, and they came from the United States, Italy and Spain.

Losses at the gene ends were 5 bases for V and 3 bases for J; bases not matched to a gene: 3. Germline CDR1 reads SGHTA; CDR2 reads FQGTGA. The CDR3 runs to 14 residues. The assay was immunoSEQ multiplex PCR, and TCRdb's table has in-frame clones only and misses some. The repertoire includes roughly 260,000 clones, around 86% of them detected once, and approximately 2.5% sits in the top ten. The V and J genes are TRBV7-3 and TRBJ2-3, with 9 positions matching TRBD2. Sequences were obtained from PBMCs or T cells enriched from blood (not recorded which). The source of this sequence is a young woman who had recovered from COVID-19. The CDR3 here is CASSSLAGTDTQYF. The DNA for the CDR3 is TGTGCCAGCAGCAGCCTAGCGGGAACAGATACGCAGTATTTT. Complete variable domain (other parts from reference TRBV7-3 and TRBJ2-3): GAGVSQTPSNKVTEKGKYVELRCDPISGHTALYWYRQSLGQGPEFLIYFQGTGAADDSGLPNDRFFAVRPEGSVSTLKIQRTERGDSAVYLCASSSLAGTDTQYFGPGTRLTVL.